The clone carrying this T cell receptor beta chain was counted ten times or more. This sample is drawn from a study of T-cell reconstitution after alpha-beta-depleted transplantation in children. The CDR3 totals 15 residues. The ends were cut back, 1 base at V and 0 bases at J, with 9 bases in the middle. Germline lookup yields CDR1 SGHRS and CDR2 YFSETQ. Preparation of the TCRbeta library involved a method that used unique molecular identifiers. MiXCR, run by TCRdb on the PCR reads, gives a single entry per CDR3 protein. Of over 150,000 distinct CDR3 sequences listed, about 15% are singletons. The chain recombines TRBV5-1 with TRBJ2-3, with unresolved D. The clonotype was recovered from a human donor who donated a stem cell graft to a child with acute lymphoblastic leukemia. The specimen was PBMCs from the stem cell graft donor, collected from the stem cell graft. The CDR3 sequence is CASSLTAASTDTQYF. The CDR3 nucleotides are TGCGCCAGCAGCTTGACGGCGGCTAGCACAGATACGCAGTATTTT. The variable domain in full, completed from reference TRBV5-1 and TRBJ2-3, reads KAGVTQTPRYLIKTRGQQVTLSCSPISGHRSVSWYQQTPGQGLQFLFEYFSETQRNKGNFPGRFSGRQFSNSRSEMNVSTLELGDSALYLCASSLTAASTDTQYFGPGTRLTVL.